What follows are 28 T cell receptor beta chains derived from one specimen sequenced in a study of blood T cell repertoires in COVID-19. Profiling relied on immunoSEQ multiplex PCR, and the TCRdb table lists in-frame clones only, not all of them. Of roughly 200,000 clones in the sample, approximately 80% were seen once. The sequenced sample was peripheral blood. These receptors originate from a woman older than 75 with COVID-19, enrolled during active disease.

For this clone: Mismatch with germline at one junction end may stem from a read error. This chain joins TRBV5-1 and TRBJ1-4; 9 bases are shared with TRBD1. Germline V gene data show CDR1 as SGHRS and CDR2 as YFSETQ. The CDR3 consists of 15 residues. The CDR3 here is CASSAGTGTSEKLFF. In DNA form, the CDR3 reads TGCGCCAGCAGCGCCGGGACAGGGACTAGTGAAAAACTGTTTTTT.

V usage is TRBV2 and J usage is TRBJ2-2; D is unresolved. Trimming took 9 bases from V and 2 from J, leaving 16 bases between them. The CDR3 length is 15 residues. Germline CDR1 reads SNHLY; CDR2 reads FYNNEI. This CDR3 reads CASAFGPGNTGELFF. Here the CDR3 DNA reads TGTGCCAGTGCTTTTGGGCCTGGAAACACCGGGGAGCTGTTTTTT.

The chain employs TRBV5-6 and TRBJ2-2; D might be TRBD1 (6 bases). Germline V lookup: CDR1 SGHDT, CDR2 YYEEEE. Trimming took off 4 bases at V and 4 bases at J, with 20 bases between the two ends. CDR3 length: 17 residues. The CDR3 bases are TGTGCCAGCAGCCTTTTTACAGGGTCTGTAGGCACCGGGGAGCTGTTTTTT. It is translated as CASSLFTGSVGTGELFF. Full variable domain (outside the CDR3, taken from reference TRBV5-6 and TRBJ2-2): DAGVTQSPTHLIKTRGQQVTLRCSPKSGHDTVSWYQQALGQGPQFIFQYYEEEERQRGNFPDRFSGHQFPNYSSELNVNALLLGDSALYLCASSLFTGSVGTGELFFGEGSRLTVL.

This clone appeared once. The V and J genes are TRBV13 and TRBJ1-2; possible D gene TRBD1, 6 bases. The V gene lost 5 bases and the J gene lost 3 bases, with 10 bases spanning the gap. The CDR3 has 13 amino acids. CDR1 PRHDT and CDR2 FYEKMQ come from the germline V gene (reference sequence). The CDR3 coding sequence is TGTGCCAGCAGCCCCCGGACAGACTATGGCTACACCTTC. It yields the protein CASSPRTDYGYTF.

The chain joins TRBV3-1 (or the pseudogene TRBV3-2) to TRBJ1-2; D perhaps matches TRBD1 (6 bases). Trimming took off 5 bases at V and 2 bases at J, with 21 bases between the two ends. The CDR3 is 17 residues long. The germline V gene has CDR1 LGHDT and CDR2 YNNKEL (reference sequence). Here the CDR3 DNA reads TGTGCCAGCAGCACAAATTCTGGGGGACACAGAAACTATGGCTACACCTTC. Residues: CASSTNSGGHRNYGYTF.

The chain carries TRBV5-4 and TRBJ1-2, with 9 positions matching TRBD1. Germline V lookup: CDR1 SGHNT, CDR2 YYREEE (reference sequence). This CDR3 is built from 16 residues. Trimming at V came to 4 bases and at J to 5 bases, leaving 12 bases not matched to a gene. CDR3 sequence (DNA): TGTGCCAGCAGCCCGGGACAGGGAAGGGGTCCTTATGGCTACACCTTC. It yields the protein CASSPGQGRGPYGYTF.

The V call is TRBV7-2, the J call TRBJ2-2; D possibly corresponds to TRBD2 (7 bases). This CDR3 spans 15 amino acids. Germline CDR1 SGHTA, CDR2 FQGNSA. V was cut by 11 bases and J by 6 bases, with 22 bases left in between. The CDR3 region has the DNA TGTGCCTTACGACCCGTAACGGGGGGCGCCGGGGAGCTGTTTTTT. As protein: CALRPVTGGAGELFF.

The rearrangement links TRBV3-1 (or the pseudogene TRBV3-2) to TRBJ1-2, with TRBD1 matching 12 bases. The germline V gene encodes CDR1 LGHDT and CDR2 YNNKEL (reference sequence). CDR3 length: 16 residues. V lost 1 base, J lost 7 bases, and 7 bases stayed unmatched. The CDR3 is CASSQAGQGAWGGYTF. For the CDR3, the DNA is TGTGCCAGCAGCCAAGCGGGACAGGGGGCCTGGGGTGGCTACACCTTC.

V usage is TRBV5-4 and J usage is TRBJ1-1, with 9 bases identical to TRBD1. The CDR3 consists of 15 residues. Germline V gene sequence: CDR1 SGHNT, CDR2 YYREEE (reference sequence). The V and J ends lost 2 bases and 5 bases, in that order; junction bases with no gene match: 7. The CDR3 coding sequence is TGTGCCAGCAGCTTTTCAACAGGGGGCAATACTGAAGCTTTCTTT. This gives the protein CASSFSTGGNTEAFF.

This chain's CDR3 is CASSHGANRGADTQYF. CDR3 DNA sequence: TGTGCCAGCAGCCATGGGGCTAACAGGGGTGCAGATACGCAGTATTTT. The rearrangement uses TRBV3-1 (or the pseudogene TRBV3-2) and TRBJ2-3; TRBD1 matches at 7 bases. CDR1 is LGHDT, CDR2 YNNKEL, per germline (reference sequence). The ends lost 3 bases at V and 4 bases at J; junction bases unmatched: 10. This CDR3 is built from 16 residues.

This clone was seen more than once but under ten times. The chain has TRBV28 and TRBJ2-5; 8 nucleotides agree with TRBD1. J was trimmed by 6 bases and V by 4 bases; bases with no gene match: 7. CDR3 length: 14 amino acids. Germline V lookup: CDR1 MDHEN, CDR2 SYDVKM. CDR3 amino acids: CASSSQTGEKTQYF. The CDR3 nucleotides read TGTGCCAGCAGTTCCCAGACAGGGGAGAAGACCCAGTACTTC.

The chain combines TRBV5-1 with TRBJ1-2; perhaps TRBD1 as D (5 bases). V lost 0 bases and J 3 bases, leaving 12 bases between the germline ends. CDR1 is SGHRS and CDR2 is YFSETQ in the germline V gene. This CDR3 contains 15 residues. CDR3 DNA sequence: TGCGCCAGCAGCTTGGCAGGCAGGGAGGACTATGGCTACACCTTC. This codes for CASSLAGREDYGYTF.

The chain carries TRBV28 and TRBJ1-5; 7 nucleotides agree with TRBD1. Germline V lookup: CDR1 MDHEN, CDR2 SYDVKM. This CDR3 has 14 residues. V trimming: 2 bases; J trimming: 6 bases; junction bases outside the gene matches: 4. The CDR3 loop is CASSLAGGSQPQHF. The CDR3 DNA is TGTGCCAGCAGTTTAGCAGGGGGTAGTCAGCCCCAGCATTTT. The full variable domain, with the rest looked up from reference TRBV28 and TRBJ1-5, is DVKVTQSSRYLVKRTGEKVFLECVQDMDHENMFWYRQDPGLGLRLIYFSYDVKMKEKGDIPEGYSVSREKKERFSLILESASTNQTSMYLCASSLAGGSQPQHFGDGTRLSIL.

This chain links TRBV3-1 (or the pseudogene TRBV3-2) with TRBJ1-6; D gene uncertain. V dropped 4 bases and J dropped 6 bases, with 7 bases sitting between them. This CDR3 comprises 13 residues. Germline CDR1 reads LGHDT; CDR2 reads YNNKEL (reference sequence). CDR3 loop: CASSRQVNSPLHF. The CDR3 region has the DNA TGTGCCAGCAGCCGCCAGGTTAATTCACCCCTCCACTTT.

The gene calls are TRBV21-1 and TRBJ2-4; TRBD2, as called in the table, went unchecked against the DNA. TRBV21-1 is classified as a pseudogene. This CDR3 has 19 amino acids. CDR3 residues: CASSKFCMGGEGAKNIQYF. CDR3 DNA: TGTGCCAGCAGCAAATTTTGTATGGGAGGTGAGGGGGCCAAAAACATTCAGTACTTC.

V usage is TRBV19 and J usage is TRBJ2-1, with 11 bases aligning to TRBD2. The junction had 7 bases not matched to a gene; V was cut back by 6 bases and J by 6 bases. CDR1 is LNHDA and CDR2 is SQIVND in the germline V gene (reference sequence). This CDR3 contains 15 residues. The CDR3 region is CASRRLAGGPNEQFF. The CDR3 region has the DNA TGTGCCAGTAGACGATTAGCGGGGGGGCCCAATGAGCAGTTCTTC. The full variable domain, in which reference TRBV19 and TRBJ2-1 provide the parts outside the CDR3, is DGGITQSPKYLFRKEGQNVTLSCEQNLNHDAMYWYRQDPGQGLRLIYYSQIVNDFQKGDIAEGYSVSREKKESFPLTVTSAQKNPTAFYLCASRRLAGGPNEQFFGPGTRLTVL.

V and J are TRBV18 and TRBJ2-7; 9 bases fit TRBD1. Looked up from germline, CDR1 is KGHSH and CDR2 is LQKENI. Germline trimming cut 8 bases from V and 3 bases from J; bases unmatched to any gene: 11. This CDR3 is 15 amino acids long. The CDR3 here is CASAISRDRVYEQYF. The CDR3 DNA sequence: TGTGCCAGCGCAATATCACGGGACAGGGTCTACGAGCAGTACTTC. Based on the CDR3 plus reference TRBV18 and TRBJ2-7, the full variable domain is NAGVMQNPRHLVRRRGQEARLRCSPMKGHSHVYWYRQLPEEGLKFMVYLQKENIIDESGMPKERFSAEFPKEGPSILRIQQVVRGDSAAYFCASAISRDRVYEQYFGPGTRLTVT.

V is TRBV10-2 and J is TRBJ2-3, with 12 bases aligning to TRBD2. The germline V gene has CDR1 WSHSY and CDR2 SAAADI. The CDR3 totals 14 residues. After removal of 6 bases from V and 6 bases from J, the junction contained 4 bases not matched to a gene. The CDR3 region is CASRDTSGGDTQYF. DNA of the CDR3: TGCGCCAGCAGGGATACTAGCGGGGGGGATACGCAGTATTTT.

The CDR3 reads CASRTDRRMNTEAFF. The CDR3 nucleotides are TGTGCCAGTAGAACCGACAGGCGAATGAACACTGAAGCTTTCTTT. This sequence joins TRBV19 and TRBJ1-1, with TRBD1 as a possible D gene (6 bases). This CDR3 has 15 residues. Trimming took off 6 bases at V and 0 bases at J, with 14 bases between the two ends. Germline CDR1 reads LNHDA; CDR2 reads SQIVND (reference sequence).

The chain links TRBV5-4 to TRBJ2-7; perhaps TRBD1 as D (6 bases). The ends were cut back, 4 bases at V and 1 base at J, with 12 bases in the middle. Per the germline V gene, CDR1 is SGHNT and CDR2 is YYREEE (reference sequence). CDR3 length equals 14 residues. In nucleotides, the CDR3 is TGTGCCAGCAGCCTCCGACAGGATTCCTACGAGCAGTACTTC. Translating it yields CASSLRQDSYEQYF.

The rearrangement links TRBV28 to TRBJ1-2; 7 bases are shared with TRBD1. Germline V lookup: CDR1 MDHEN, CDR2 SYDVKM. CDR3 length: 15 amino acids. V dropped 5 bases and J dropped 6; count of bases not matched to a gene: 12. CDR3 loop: CASSDLKPGQHGYTF. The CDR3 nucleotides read TGTGCCAGCAGTGACCTAAAACCGGGACAGCATGGCTACACCTTC.

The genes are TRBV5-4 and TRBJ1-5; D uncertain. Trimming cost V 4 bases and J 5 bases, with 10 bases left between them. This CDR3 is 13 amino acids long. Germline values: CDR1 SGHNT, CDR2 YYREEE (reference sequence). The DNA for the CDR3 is TGTGCCAGCAGCCCTGGCGGGGATCAGCCCCAGCATTTT. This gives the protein CASSPGGDQPQHF. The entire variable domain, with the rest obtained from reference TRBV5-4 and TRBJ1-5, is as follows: ETGVTQSPTHLIKTRGQQVTLRCSSQSGHNTVSWYQQALGQGPQFIFQYYREEENGRGNFPPRFSGLQFPNYSSELNVNALELDDSALYLCASSPGGDQPQHFGDGTRLSIL.

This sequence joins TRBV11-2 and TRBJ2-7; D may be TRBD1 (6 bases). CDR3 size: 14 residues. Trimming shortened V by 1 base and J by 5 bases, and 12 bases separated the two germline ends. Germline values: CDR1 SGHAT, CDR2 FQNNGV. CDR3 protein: CASSLGNRVDEQYF. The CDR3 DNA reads TGTGCCAGCAGCTTAGGAAACAGGGTCGACGAGCAGTACTTC.

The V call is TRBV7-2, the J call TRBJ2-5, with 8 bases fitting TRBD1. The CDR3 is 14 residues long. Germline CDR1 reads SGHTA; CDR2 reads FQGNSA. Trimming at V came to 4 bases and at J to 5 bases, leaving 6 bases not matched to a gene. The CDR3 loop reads CASSSQGALETQYF. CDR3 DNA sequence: TGTGCCAGCAGCTCCCAGGGGGCGCTGGAGACCCAGTACTTC.

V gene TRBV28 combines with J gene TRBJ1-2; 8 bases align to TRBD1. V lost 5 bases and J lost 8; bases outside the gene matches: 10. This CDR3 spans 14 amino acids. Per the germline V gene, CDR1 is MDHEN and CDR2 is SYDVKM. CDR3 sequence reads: CASSGRGLVWGYTF. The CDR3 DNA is TGTGCCAGCAGTGGCAGGGGGCTTGTGTGGGGCTACACCTTC.

CDR3 region: CASSLVSTGANEKLFF. For the CDR3, the DNA is TGTGCCAGCAGTTTAGTGTCGACAGGGGCTAATGAAAAACTGTTTTTT. The chain joins TRBV28 to TRBJ1-4, with 8 bases aligning to TRBD1. This CDR3 region has 16 residues. Germline V gene lookup returns CDR1 MDHEN and CDR2 SYDVKM. Trimming took 2 bases from V and 3 from J; bases not matched to a gene: 5. The full variable domain, in which reference TRBV28 and TRBJ1-4 provide the parts outside the CDR3, is DVKVTQSSRYLVKRTGEKVFLECVQDMDHENMFWYRQDPGLGLRLIYFSYDVKMKEKGDIPEGYSVSREKKERFSLILESASTNQTSMYLCASSLVSTGANEKLFFGSGTQLSVL.

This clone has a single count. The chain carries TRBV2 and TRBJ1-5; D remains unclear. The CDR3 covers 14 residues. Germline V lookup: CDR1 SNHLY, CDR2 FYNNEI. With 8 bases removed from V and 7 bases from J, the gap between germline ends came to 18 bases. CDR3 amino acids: CASPREGGWQPQHF. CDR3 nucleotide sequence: TGTGCCAGCCCGAGGGAGGGAGGTTGGCAGCCCCAGCATTTT. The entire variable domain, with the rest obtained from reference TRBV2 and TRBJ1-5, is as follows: EPEVTQTPSHQVTQMGQEVILRCVPISNHLYFYWYRQILGQKVEFLVSFYNNEISEKSEIFDDQFSVERPDGSNFTLKIRSTKLEDSAMYFCASPREGGWQPQHFGDGTRLSIL.

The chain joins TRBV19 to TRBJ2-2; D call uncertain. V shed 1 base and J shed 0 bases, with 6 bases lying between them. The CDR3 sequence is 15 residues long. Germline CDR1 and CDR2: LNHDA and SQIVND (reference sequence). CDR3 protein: CASSIGPTNTGELFF. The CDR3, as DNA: TGTGCCAGTAGTATAGGTCCAACGAACACCGGGGAGCTGTTTTTT.